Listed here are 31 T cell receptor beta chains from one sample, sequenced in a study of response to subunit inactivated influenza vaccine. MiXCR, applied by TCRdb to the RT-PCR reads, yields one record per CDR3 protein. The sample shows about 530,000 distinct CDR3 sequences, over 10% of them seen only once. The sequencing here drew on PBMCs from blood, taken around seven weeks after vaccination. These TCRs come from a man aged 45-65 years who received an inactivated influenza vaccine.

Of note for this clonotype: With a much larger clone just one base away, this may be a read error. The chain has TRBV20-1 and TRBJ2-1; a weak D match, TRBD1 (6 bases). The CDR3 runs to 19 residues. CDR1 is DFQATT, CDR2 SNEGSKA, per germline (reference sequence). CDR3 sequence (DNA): TGCAGTGCTAGCCAGGGGTTTGGGGCCGCCTTAACCTCCTACAATGACCAGTTCTTC. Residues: CSASQGFGAALTSYNDQFF.

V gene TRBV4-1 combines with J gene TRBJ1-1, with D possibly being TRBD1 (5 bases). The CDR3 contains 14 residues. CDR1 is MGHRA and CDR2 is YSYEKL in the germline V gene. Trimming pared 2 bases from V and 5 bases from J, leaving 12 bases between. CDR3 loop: CASSQTQGGTEAFF. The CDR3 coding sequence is TGCGCCAGCAGCCAAACGCAGGGAGGGACTGAAGCTTTCTTT.

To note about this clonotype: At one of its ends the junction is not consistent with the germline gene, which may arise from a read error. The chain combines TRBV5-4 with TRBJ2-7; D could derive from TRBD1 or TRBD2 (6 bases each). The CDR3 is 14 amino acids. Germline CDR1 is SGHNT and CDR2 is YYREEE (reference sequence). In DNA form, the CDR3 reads TGTGCCATCAGCCGGGGGCCTCCTTCCTACGAGCAGTACTTC. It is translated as CAISRGPPSYEQYF.

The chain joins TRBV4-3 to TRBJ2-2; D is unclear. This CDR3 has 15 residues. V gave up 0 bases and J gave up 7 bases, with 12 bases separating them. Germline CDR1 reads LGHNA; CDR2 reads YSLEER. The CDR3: CASSQEYQGIGELFF. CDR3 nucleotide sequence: TGCGCCAGCAGCCAAGAATATCAAGGGATCGGGGAGCTGTTTTTT.

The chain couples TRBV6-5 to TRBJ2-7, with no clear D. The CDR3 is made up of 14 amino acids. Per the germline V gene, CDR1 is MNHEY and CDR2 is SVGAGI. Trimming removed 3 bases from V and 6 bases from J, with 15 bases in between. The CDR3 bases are TGTGCCAGCAGTTATTCATTGGTCTCCAGCGAGCAGTACTTC. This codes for CASSYSLVSSEQYF.

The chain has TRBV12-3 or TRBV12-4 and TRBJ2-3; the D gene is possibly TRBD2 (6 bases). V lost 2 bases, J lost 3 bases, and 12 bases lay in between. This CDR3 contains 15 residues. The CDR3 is CASSLWGVRTDTQYF. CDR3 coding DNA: TGTGCCAGCAGTTTATGGGGGGTTCGAACAGATACGCAGTATTTT.

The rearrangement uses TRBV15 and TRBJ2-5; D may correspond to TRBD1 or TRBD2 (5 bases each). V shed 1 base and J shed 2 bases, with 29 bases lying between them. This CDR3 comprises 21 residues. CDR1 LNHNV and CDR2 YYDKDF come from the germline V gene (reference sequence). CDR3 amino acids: CATSRGVGDRRLSVRQETQYF. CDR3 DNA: TGTGCCACCAGCAGAGGGGTGGGGGATCGTCGTTTGTCCGTTCGGCAAGAGACCCAGTACTTC.

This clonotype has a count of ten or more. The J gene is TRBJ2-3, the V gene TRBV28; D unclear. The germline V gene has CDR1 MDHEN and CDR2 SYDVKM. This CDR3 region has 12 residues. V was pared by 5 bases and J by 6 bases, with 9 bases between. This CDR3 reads CASSETMDTQYF. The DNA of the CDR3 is TGTGCCAGCAGTGAGACGATGGATACGCAGTATTTT.

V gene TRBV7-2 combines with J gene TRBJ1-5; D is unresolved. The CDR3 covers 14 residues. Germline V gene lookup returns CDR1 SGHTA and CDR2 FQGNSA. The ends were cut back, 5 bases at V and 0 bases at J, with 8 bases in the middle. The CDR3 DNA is TGTGCCAGCAGCGGAACCACTAGCAATCAGCCCCAGCATTTT. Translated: CASSGTTSNQPQHF.

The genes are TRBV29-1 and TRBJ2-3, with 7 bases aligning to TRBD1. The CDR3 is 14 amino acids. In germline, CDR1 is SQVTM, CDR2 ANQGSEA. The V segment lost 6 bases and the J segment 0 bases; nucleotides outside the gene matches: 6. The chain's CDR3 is CSVAGTDSTDTQYF. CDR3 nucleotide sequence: TGCAGCGTCGCTGGGACAGATAGCACAGATACGCAGTATTTT.

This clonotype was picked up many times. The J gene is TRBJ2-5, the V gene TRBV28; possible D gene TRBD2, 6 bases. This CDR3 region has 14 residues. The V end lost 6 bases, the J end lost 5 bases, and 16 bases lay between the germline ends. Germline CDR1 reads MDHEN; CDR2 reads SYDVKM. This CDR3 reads CASRRAGYGETQYF. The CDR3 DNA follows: TGTGCCAGCAGGCGGGCGGGATATGGGGAGACCCAGTACTTC.

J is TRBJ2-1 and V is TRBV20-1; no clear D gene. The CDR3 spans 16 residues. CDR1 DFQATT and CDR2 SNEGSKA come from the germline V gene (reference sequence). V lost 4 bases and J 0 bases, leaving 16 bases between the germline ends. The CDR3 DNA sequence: TGCAGTGCTACCGACACTTCCACTACCTCCTACAATGAGCAGTTCTTC. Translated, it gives CSATDTSTTSYNEQFF.

The CDR3: CASSSRTGGFYEQYF. DNA for the CDR3: TGCGCCAGCAGCAGCAGGACAGGGGGCTTCTACGAGCAGTACTTC. V and J are TRBV4-1 and TRBJ2-7; 11 bases are shared with TRBD1. V lost 5 bases and J lost 3; bases outside the gene matches: 6. The germline V gene has CDR1 MGHRA and CDR2 YSYEKL. This CDR3 comprises 15 residues.

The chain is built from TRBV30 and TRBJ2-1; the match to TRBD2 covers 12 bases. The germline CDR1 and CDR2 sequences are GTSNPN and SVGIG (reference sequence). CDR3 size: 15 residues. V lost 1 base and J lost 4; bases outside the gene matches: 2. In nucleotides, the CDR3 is TGTGCCTGGAGTGGGCTAGCGGGAGGGTACAATGAGCAGTTCTTC. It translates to CAWSGLAGGYNEQFF.

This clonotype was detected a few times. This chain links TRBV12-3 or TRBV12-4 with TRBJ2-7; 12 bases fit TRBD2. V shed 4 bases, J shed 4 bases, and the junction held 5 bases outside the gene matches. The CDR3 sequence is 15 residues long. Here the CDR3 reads CASSSPSGGVYEQYF. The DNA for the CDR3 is TGTGCCAGCAGTTCCCCTAGCGGGGGGGTGTACGAGCAGTACTTC.

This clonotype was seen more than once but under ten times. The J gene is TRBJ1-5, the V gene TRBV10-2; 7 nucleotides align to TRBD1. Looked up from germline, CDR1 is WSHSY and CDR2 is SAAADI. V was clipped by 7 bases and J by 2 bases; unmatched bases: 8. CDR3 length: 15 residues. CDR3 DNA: TGCGCCAGCAACCCACAGGGGTTGGGCAATCAGCCCCAGCATTTT. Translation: CASNPQGLGNQPQHF.

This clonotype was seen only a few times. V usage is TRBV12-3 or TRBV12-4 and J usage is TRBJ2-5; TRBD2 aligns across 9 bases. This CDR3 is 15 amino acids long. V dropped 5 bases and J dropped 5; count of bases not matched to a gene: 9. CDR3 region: CASSGLGTSFETQYF. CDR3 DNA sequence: TGTGCCAGCAGTGGCCTCGGGACTAGCTTTGAGACCCAGTACTTC.

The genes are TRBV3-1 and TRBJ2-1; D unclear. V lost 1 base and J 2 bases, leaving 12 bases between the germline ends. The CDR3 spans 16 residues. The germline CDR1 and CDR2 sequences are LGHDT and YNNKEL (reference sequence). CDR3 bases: TGTGCCAGCAGCCAAGGCCTCGAGGCGCCCTACAATGAGCAGTTCTTC. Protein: CASSQGLEAPYNEQFF.

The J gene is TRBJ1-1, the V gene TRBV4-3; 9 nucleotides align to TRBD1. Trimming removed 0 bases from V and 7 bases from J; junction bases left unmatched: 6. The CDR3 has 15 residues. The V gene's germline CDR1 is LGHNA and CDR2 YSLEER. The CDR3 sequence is CASSQEQGARGEAFF. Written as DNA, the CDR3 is TGCGCCAGCAGCCAAGAACAGGGGGCGCGAGGTGAAGCTTTCTTT.

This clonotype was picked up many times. CDR3 protein: CASSSRQGGETQYF. The CDR3 DNA follows: TGTGCCAGCAGCTCCCGACAGGGGGGAGAGACCCAGTACTTC. The rearrangement uses TRBV5-6 and TRBJ2-5, with 9 bases that match TRBD1. CDR3 length equals 14 residues. V dropped 3 bases and J dropped 4; count of bases not matched to a gene: 4. Germline values: CDR1 SGHDT, CDR2 YYEEEE.

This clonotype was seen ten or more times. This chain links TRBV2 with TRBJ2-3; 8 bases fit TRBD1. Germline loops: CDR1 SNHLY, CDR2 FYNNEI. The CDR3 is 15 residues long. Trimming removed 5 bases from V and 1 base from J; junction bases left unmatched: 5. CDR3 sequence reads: CASSLQGARTDTQYF. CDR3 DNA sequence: TGTGCCAGCAGTCTTCAGGGGGCGCGCACAGATACGCAGTATTTT.

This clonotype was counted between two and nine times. Here the CDR3 reads CASSQLTGGKLSETQYF. The CDR3 bases are TGCGCCAGCAGCCAACTCACAGGGGGCAAATTATCAGAGACCCAGTACTTC. The chain recombines TRBV4-3 with TRBJ2-5; 9 bases are a match to TRBD1. Germline CDR1 and CDR2: LGHNA and YSLEER. Trimming removed 2 bases from V and 4 bases from J; junction bases left unmatched: 11. The CDR3 is made up of 17 amino acids.

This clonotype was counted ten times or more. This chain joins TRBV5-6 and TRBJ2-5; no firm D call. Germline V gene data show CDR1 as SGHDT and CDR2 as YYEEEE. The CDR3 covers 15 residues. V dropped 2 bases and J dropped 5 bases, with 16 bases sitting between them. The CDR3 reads CASSFPLSVAETQYF. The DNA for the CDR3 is TGTGCCAGCAGCTTCCCACTCTCGGTAGCTGAGACCCAGTACTTC.

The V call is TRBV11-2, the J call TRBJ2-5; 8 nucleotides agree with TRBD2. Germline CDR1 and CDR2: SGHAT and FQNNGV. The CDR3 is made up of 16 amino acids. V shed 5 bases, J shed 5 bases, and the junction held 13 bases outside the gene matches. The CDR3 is CASSPGAGVALETQYF. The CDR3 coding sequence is TGTGCCAGCAGCCCAGGAGCGGGGGTGGCTCTGGAGACCCAGTACTTC.

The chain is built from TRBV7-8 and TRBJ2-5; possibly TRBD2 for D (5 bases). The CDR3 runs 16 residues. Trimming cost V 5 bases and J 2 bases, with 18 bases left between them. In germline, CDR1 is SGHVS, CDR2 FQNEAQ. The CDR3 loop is CASSGSPSRFQETQYF. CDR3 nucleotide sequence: TGTGCCAGCAGCGGAAGTCCTAGCAGATTTCAAGAGACCCAGTACTTC.

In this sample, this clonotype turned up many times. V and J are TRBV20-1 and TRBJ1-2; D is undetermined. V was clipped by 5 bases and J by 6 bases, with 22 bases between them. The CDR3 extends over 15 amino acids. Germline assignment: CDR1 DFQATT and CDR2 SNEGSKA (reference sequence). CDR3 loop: CSADVLRRRRNGYTF. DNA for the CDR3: TGCAGTGCTGACGTCCTACGGAGGAGACGGAATGGCTACACCTTC.

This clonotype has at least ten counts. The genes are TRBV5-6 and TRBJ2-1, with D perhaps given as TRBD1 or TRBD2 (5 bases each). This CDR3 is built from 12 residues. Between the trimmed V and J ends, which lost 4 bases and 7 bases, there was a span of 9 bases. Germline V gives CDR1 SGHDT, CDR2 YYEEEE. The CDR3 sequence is CASSRGPNEQFF. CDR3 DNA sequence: TGTGCCAGCAGCAGGGGACCGAATGAGCAGTTCTTC. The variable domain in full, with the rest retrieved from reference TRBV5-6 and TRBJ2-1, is DAGVTQSPTHLIKTRGQQVTLRCSPKSGHDTVSWYQQALGQGPQFIFQYYEEEERQRGNFPDRFSGHQFPNYSSELNVNALLLGDSALYLCASSRGPNEQFFGPGTRLTVL.

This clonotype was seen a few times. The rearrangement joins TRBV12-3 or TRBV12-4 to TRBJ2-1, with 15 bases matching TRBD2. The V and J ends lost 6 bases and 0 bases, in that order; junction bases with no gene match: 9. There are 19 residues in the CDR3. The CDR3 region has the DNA TGTGCCAGCAGCCCCGGGGGACTAGCGGGGGGTAGCTCCTACAATGAGCAGTTCTTC. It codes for CASSPGGLAGGSSYNEQFF.

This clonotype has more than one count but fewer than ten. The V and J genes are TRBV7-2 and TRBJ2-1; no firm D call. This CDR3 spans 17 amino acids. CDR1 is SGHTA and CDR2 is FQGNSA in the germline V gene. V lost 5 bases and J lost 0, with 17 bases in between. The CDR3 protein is CASSLHLGLSSYNEQFF. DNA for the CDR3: TGTGCCAGCAGCCTCCATCTAGGGCTTAGCTCCTACAATGAGCAGTTCTTC.

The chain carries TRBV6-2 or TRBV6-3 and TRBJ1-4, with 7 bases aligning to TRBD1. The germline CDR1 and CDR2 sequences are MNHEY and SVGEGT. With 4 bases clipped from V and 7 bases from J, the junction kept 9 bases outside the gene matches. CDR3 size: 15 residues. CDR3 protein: CASSSPGTEGEKLFF. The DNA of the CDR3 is TGTGCCAGCAGTTCCCCGGGGACAGAAGGTGAAAAACTGTTTTTT.

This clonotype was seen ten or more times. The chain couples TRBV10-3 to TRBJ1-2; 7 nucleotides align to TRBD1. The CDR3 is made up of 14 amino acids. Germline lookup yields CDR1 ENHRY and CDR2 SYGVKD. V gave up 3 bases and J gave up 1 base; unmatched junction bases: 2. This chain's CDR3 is CAISETGVNYGYTF. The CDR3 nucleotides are TGTGCCATCAGTGAAACAGGGGTTAACTATGGCTACACCTTC.